A selection of T cell receptor beta chains follows, all from one sample in a study of blood T cell repertoires in COVID-19. Libraries were prepared by immunoSEQ multiplex PCR; TCRdb keeps only in-frame clonotypes and omits some of them. The sample yields fewer than 70,000 clones, 80% to 90% seen once. Sequenced material: peripheral blood. Receptor source: a middle-aged man with acute or convalescent COVID-19. Both conserved end residues are part of each CDR3. The order of the fields is D gene, clone size, J gene, V gene, CDR3 protein, CDR3 DNA. A D gene is named only where the DNA matches it firmly. Some rows mark clone size as missing; the rest say once, few, many or name a class of expanded clone.

TRBD1 NA TRBJ2-2 TRBV7-3 CASSLPGQGAAGELFF TGTGCCAGCAGCTTGCCCGGACAGGGGGCCGCCGGGGAGCTGTTTTTT
NA NA TRBJ2-3 TRBV5-1 CASSLAGITDTQYF TGCGCCAGCAGCTTGGCGGGGATCACAGATACGCAGTATTTT
TRBD2 NA TRBJ2-3 TRBV7-8 CASSLNGRAGVGDTQYF TGTGCCAGCAGCTTAAACGGGAGGGCCGGGGTTGGAGATACGCAGTATTTT
NA NA TRBJ1-1 TRBV2 CASSYRVGDTEAFF TGTGCCAGCAGCTACAGGGTTGGAGACACTGAAGCTTTCTTT
NA NA TRBJ2-6 TRBV10-3 CAIRGILGTGSPGANVLTF TGTGCCATCAGGGGCATATTAGGCACAGGGAGCCCTGGGGCCAACGTCCTGACTTTC
NA once TRBJ1-5 TRBV28 CASSFGPPDSNQPQHF TGTGCCAGCAGTTTTGGCCCCCCAGATAGCAATCAGCCCCAGCATTTT
NA NA TRBJ2-2 TRBV11-2 CASSLMSGNAGELFF TGTGCCAGCAGCTTAATGTCCGGGAACGCCGGGGAGCTGTTTTTT
NA NA TRBJ2-3 TRBV7-2 CASSLTTADTQYF TGTGCCAGCAGCTTAACGACTGCAGATACGCAGTATTTT
NA NA TRBJ1-2 TRBV28 CASSLTRSGTLNYGYTF TGTGCCAGCAGTTTAACCCGTTCCGGGACATTGAACTATGGCTACACCTTC
TRBD2 NA TRBJ2-2 TRBV4-3 CASGEIAGSHGELFF TGCGCCAGCGGCGAGATAGCGGGATCGCACGGGGAGCTGTTTTTT
NA NA TRBJ1-6 TRBV5-1 CASSLAWSGSPLHF TGCGCCAGCAGCTTGGCATGGTCGGGTTCACCCCTCCACTTT
TRBD1 NA TRBJ2-5 TRBV10-1 CASSHGTGGRQETQYF TGCGCCAGCAGTCATGGGACAGGGGGCCGGCAAGAGACCCAGTACTTC
NA NA TRBJ1-3 TRBV9 CASSVGWGLGNTIYF TGTGCCAGCAGCGTAGGATGGGGACTTGGAAACACCATATATTTT
TRBD1 NA TRBJ1-1 TRBV28 CASSWGGQGDGNAFF TGTGCCAGCAGCTGGGGGGGACAGGGGGACGGGAACGCTTTCTTT
NA NA TRBJ1-1 TRBV7-9 CASSPQGTNTEAFF TGTGCCAGCAGCCCCCAGGGTACGAACACTGAAGCTTTCTTT
NA NA TRBJ2-1 TRBV4-3 CASRLLGGQYNEQFF TGCGCCAGCAGACTATTAGGGGGTCAATACAATGAGCAGTTCTTC
NA once TRBJ2-1 TRBV29-1 CSVEDPGGNTYNEQFF TGCAGCGTTGAAGATCCTGGGGGGAACACCTACAATGAGCAGTTCTTC
TRBD1 NA TRBJ1-5 TRBV24-1 CATSDPGTGGGQPQHF TGTGCCACCAGTGACCCCGGGACAGGGGGCGGACAGCCCCAGCATTTT
TRBD1 NA TRBJ2-1 TRBV18 CASSPRGTGGYNEQFF TGTGCCAGCTCACCACGGGGGACAGGGGGTTACAATGAGCAGTTCTTC
NA NA TRBJ2-3 TRBV7-7 CASSLGRGSAQDTQYF TGTGCTAGCAGCTTAGGAAGGGGTTCCGCACAAGATACGCAGTATTTT
TRBD1 NA TRBJ2-1 TRBV20-1 CSASMVLTGGMYNEQFF TGCAGTGCTAGTATGGTTTTGACAGGGGGTATGTACAATGAGCAGTTCTTC
TRBD1 NA TRBJ2-7 TRBV5-4 CASSLGGTGVPHEQYF TGTGCCAGCAGCTTGGGTGGGACAGGAGTCCCCCACGAGCAGTACTTC
NA NA TRBJ2-2 TRBV2 CASKPRGAATGELFF TGTGCCAGCAAGCCCCGCGGAGCGGCCACCGGGGAGCTGTTTTTT
NA NA TRBJ1-6 TRBV2 CASSALEYNSPLHF TGTGCCAGCAGCGCCCTCGAGTATAATTCACCCCTCCACTTT
NA NA TRBJ2-1 TRBV5-6 CASSLVVELDNEQFF TGTGCCAGCAGCTTAGTAGTAGAGCTCGACAATGAGCAGTTCTTC
TRBD1 NA TRBJ2-4 TRBV27 CASSSTGGENIQYF TGTGCCAGCAGTTCGACAGGGGGGGAAAACATTCAGTACTTC
TRBD2 NA TRBJ2-1 TRBV7-3 CASSFLAGGEQFF TGTGCCAGCAGCTTCTTAGCGGGAGGTGAGCAGTTCTTC
NA NA TRBJ2-2 TRBV4-3 CASSHRQSTGELFF TGCGCCAGCAGCCACAGACAGAGCACCGGGGAGCTGTTTTTT
NA NA TRBJ1-5 TRBV2 CASGFGGNQPQHF TGTGCCAGCGGTTTCGGGGGCAATCAGCCCCAGCATTTT
TRBD2 NA TRBJ2-3 TRBV18 CASSTTSVDTQYF TGTGCCAGCTCAACTACTAGCGTAGATACGCAGTATTTT
TRBD2 NA TRBJ2-1 TRBV19 CASSMFTASSGNYNEQFF TGTGCCAGTAGTATGTTTACCGCCTCTAGCGGGAACTACAATGAGCAGTTCTTC
NA NA TRBJ2-3 TRBV19 CASSTNHRRDTDTQYF TGTGCCAGTAGTACCAACCACAGAAGAGACACAGATACGCAGTATTTT
TRBD2 NA TRBJ2-3 TRBV5-4 CASSARLAVGDTQYF TGTGCCAGCAGCGCCCGACTAGCGGTGGGGGATACGCAGTATTTT
TRBD1 NA TRBJ1-4 TRBV5-1 CASSQGAKFNEKLFF TGCGCCAGCAGCCAGGGGGCGAAATTTAATGAAAAACTGTTTTTT
NA NA TRBJ1-2 TRBV2 CASSYTGYGYTF TGTGCCAGCAGCTATACAGGGTATGGCTACACCTTC
NA NA TRBJ1-1 TRBV19 CASSIEGHFTEAFF TGTGCCAGTAGTATAGAGGGACACTTCACTGAAGCTTTCTTT
TRBD1 NA TRBJ1-1 TRBV5-3 CARGLGTANTEAFF TGTGCCAGGGGTTTGGGGACAGCAAACACTGAAGCTTTCTTT
TRBD1 once TRBJ2-7 TRBV15 CATRRGTAEGEQYF TGTGCCACCAGAAGGGGGACAGCCGAGGGCGAGCAGTACTTC
TRBD1 once TRBJ1-2 TRBV25-1 CASSVSTGTGGGYTF TGTGCCAGCAGTGTATCGACCGGGACAGGGGGAGGTTACACCTTC
TRBD1 NA TRBJ2-1 TRBV11-2 CASSNSGTGRSNEQFF TGTGCCAGCAGCAATTCCGGGACAGGACGATCTAATGAGCAGTTCTTC
TRBD1 NA TRBJ1-4 TRBV7-9 CASSSGQGNEKLFF TGTGCCAGCAGCAGTGGACAGGGGAATGAAAAACTGTTTTTT
TRBD1 NA TRBJ1-1 TRBV4-3 CASSPGGRLNTEAFF TGCGCCAGCAGCCCAGGGGGGCGCTTGAACACTGAAGCTTTCTTT
NA NA TRBJ2-2 TRBV18 CASSPPMGPNTGELFF TGTGCCAGCTCACCACCCATGGGGCCGAACACCGGGGAGCTGTTTTTT
TRBD1 NA TRBJ1-1 TRBV20-1 CSAQDRSIAFF TGCAGTGCTCAGGACAGGAGCATAGCTTTCTTT
NA NA TRBJ2-1 TRBV2 CASRSARYEQFF TGTGCCAGCAGATCCGCTCGGTATGAGCAGTTCTTC
NA NA TRBJ1-2 TRBV6-5 CASSYDQGGNGYTF TGTGCCAGCAGTTACGACCAGGGAGGGAATGGCTACACCTTC
TRBD2 NA TRBJ2-3 TRBV5-6 CASSSSLAGAADTQYF TGTGCCAGCAGCTCGTCACTAGCGGGAGCGGCAGATACGCAGTATTTT
TRBD1 once TRBJ2-5 TRBV9 CASSVGGTGGETQYF TGTGCCAGCAGCGTAGGGGGGACAGGAGGAGAGACCCAGTACTTC
NA once TRBJ2-4 TRBV19 CASSWQGGGKNIQYF TGTGCCAGTAGTTGGCAGGGAGGAGGCAAAAACATTCAGTACTTC